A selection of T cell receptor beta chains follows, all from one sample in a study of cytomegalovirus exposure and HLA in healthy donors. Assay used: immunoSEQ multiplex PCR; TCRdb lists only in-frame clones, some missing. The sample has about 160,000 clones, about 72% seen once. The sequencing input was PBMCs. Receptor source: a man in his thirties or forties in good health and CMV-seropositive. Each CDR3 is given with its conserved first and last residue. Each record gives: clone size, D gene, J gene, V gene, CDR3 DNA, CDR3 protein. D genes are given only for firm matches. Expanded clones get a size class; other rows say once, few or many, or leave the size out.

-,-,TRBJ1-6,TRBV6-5,TGTGCCAGCAGTTACTCATCGGGGTCCTATAATTCACCCCTCCACTTT,CASSYSSGSYNSPLHF
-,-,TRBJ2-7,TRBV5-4,TGTGCCAGCAGCTCCGATAATACAGGGTACGAGCAGTACTTC,CASSSDNTGYEQYF
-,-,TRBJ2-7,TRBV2,TGTGCCAGCAGTGACAGGGGCAGAGGCTACGAGCAGTACTTC,CASSDRGRGYEQYF
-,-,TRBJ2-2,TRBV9,TGTGCCAGCAGCGTAACCCCCGCCTTAGACAGGCGCACCGGGGAGCTGTTTTTT,CASSVTPALDRRTGELFF
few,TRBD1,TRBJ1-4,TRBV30,TGTGCCTGGAGTGTTGGGACAGGCCAACAAAAACTGTTTTTT,CAWSVGTGQQKLFF
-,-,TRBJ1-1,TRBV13,TGTGCCAGCAGGCACAGGGCTTACACTGAAGCTTTCTTT,CASRHRAYTEAFF
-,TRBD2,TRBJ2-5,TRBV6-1,TGTGCCAGCAGGCCCCTCCGAGCGGGGGAAGAGACCCAGTACTTC,CASRPLRAGEETQYF
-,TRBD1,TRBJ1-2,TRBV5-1,TGCGCCAGCAGCTTGGCCCCAGACAGGGAGGATGGCTACACCTTC,CASSLAPDREDGYTF
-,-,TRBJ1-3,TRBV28,TGTGCCAGCAGCTTTTCGGCGGGTGGAAACACCATATATTTT,CASSFSAGGNTIYF
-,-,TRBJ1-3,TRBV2,TGTGCCAGCAGTGCTGGAACAGGGCGGGGAAACACCATATATTTT,CASSAGTGRGNTIYF
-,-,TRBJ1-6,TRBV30,TGTGCCTGGGCCTCGGGTTACCTCTCCTATAATTCACCCCTCCACTTT,CAWASGYLSYNSPLHF
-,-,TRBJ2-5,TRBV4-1,TGCGCCAGCAGCCCGTCGGGGTACCAAGAGACCCAGTACTTC,CASSPSGYQETQYF
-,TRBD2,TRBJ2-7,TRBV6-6,TGTGCCAGCAAACCTAGCGGGGGGGTATCCTACGAGCAGTACTTC,CASKPSGGVSYEQYF
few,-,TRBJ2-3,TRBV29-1,TGCAGCGTTTGGTTGGGAGGACTCGGCACAGATACGCAGTATTTT,CSVWLGGLGTDTQYF
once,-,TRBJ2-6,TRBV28,TGTGCCAGCAGTTCTCGCAGGTCCCGTAACGTCCTGACTTTC,CASSSRRSRNVLTF
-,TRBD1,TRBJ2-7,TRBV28,TGTGCCAGCAATCGACAGGGCCGGGGGTACTTC,CASNRQGRGYF
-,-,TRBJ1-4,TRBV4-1,TGCGCCAGCAGCCAAGATGGGGGAGGGGGTAATGAAAAACTGTTTTTT,CASSQDGGGGNEKLFF
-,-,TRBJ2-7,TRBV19,TGTGCCAGTAGTATTACTAGTAGGGTCTACGAGCAGTACTTC,CASSITSRVYEQYF
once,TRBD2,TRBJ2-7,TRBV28,TGTGCCAGCAGTTCACTAGCGGGGCTACGCTACGAGCAGTACTTC,CASSSLAGLRYEQYF
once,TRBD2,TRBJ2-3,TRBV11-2,TGTGCCAGCAGCTGGGGCAGGACTAGCGGGGGGGCAGATACGCAGTATTTT,CASSWGRTSGGADTQYF
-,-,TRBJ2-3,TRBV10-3,TGTGCCATCACGGCGGGGATAGGAACAGATACGCAGTATTTT,CAITAGIGTDTQYF
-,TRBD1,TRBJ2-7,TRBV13,TGTGCCAGCAGCCCCTGGACAGGGAGCTCCTACGAGCAGTACTTC,CASSPWTGSSYEQYF
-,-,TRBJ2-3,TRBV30,TGTGCCTGGAGCGCGGGATCCGGCCCAGATACGCAGTATTTT,CAWSAGSGPDTQYF
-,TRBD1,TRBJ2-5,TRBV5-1,TGCGCCAGCAGCTTGGTTGTAGGGGGCCGTGTTCAAGAGACCCAGTACTTC,CASSLVVGGRVQETQYF
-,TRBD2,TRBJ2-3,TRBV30,TGTGCCTGGAGTGTAGGTAGCGGGGGGAGCACAGATACGCAGTATTTT,CAWSVGSGGSTDTQYF
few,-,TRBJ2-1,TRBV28,TGTGCCAGCAGTTTTAGCGCATACAATGAGCAGTTCTTC,CASSFSAYNEQFF
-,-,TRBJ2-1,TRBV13,TGTGCCAGCAGCTTACCCGGGAGCTTCTCCTACAATGAGCAGTTCTTC,CASSLPGSFSYNEQFF
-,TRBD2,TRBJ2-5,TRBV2,TGTGCCAGCAGTGATGCTAGCGGATTACAAGAGACCCAGTACTTC,CASSDASGLQETQYF
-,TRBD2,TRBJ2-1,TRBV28,TGTGCCAGCAGTTCCTTCAGCGGGGGGGCGTTGAATGAGCAGTTCTTC,CASSSFSGGALNEQFF
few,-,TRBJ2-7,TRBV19,TGTGCCAGTAGTATACTAGGAGGGAACGACGAGCAGTACTTC,CASSILGGNDEQYF
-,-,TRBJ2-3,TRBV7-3,TGTGCCAGCAGCTTATCGGGACACAGCACAGATACGCAGTATTTT,CASSLSGHSTDTQYF
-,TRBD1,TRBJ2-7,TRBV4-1,TGCGCCAGCAGCCTCTGGACAGGGGAACGCGAGCAGTACTTC,CASSLWTGEREQYF
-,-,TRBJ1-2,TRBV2,TGTGCCAGCAGTGTAGGGACATTGGAATATGGCTACACCTTC,CASSVGTLEYGYTF
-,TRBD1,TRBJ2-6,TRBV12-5,TGTGCTAGTGGTTCCTATGACAGGGGGATCAACTCTGGGGCCAACGTCCTGACTTTC,CASGSYDRGINSGANVLTF
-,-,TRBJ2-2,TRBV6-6,TGTGCCAGCAGGACAAAGAACACCGGGGAGCTGTTTTTT,CASRTKNTGELFF
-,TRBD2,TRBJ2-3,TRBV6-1,TGTGCCAGCAGTGAAGACCCTAGCGGGGGGGCAGATACGCAGTATTTT,CASSEDPSGGADTQYF
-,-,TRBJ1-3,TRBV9,TGTGCCAGCAGCGTAGCGGGCGGGGTAACTGGAAACACCATATATTTT,CASSVAGGVTGNTIYF
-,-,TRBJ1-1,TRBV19,TGTGCCAGTCTGGACAGACCTATTACTGAAGCTTTCTTT,CASLDRPITEAFF
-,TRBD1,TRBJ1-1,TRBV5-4,TGTGCCGTCCAGGGGGCCGTGAACACTGAAGCTTTCTTT,CAVQGAVNTEAFF